This entry lists 29 T cell receptor beta chains sequenced from one sample in a study of cytomegalovirus exposure and HLA in healthy donors. The repertoire was sequenced with immunoSEQ multiplex PCR; TCRdb's copy has only in-frame clones and lacks some. Altogether over 130,000 clones are present, around 87% being singletons, with the ten largest covering just under 9%. Sequenced sample: PBMCs. The source of these receptors is a man younger than 35 in good health and CMV-seropositive.

This chain joins TRBV19 and TRBJ2-3; 13 bases agree with TRBD2. The CDR3 sequence is 18 residues long. Germline V gene lookup returns CDR1 LNHDA and CDR2 SQIVND (reference sequence). V trimming: 3 bases; J trimming: 0 bases; junction bases outside the gene matches: 6. As DNA, the CDR3 is TGTGCCAGTAGTATTCGCGGGACTAGCGGGGCTAGCACAGATACGCAGTATTTT. Residues: CASSIRGTSGASTDTQYF.

The chain has TRBV30 and TRBJ2-1; maybe TRBD1 (6 bases). The V gene's germline CDR1 is GTSNPN and CDR2 SVGIG (reference sequence). V gave up 1 base and J gave up 5 bases, with 15 bases separating them. The CDR3 extends over 15 amino acids. The CDR3 protein is CAWSGQALGDNEQFF. CDR3 coding DNA: TGTGCCTGGAGTGGACAGGCGCTTGGGGACAATGAGCAGTTCTTC.

The chain is built from TRBV27 and TRBJ2-7; the match to TRBD2 covers 7 bases. V gave up 6 bases and J gave up 2 bases; unmatched junction bases: 4. The CDR3 extends over 13 amino acids. Germline V gene lookup returns CDR1 MNHEY and CDR2 SMNVEV (reference sequence). The CDR3, as DNA: TGTGCCAGCAGCTCCGGGACTACCTACGAGCAGTACTTC. This translates into CASSSGTTYEQYF.

V and J are TRBV11-3 and TRBJ2-5; TRBD1 matches at 8 bases. Germline assignment: CDR1 SGHNT and CDR2 YENEEA. V trimming: 5 bases; J trimming: 4 bases; junction bases outside the gene matches: 3. This CDR3 region has 13 residues. CDR3 region: CASSMGQAETQYF. The CDR3 nucleotides read TGTGCCAGCAGCATGGGACAGGCAGAGACCCAGTACTTC.

V is TRBV30 and J is TRBJ2-1; 12 nucleotides agree with TRBD2. The CDR3 length is 14 residues. With V trimmed by 8 bases and J by 5 bases, 7 bases remained unmatched. From germline, CDR1 is GTSNPN and CDR2 SVGIG (reference sequence). The CDR3 loop is CATKLAGGNNEQFF. CDR3 DNA sequence: TGTGCCACAAAACTAGCGGGAGGAAACAATGAGCAGTTCTTC.

This clone was observed a handful of times. J is TRBJ2-5 and V is TRBV2; the match to TRBD1 covers 8 bases. The CDR3 contains 13 residues. The V gene's germline CDR1 is SNHLY and CDR2 FYNNEI. The trim removed 8 bases at V and 1 base at J, leaving 3 bases unmatched. The CDR3 is CASDGQGQETQYF. In DNA, the CDR3 is TGTGCCAGCGATGGACAGGGCCAAGAGACCCAGTACTTC.

This chain uses TRBV19 with TRBJ2-7; TRBD1 matches at 11 bases. V was pared by 7 bases and J by 1 base, with 6 bases of the junction left unmatched. The CDR3 covers 15 residues. Germline loops: CDR1 LNHDA, CDR2 SQIVND (reference sequence). The CDR3 here is CASTPRDRGSYEQYF. The CDR3 nucleotides read TGTGCCAGTACTCCCCGGGACAGGGGGTCCTACGAGCAGTACTTC.

The chain is built from TRBV5-6 and TRBJ2-7; 10 bases are a match to TRBD1. CDR3 length equals 14 residues. V lost 2 bases to trimming and J lost 6 bases; unmatched junction nucleotides: 5. The germline V gene has CDR1 SGHDT and CDR2 YYEEEE. CDR3 amino acids: CASSFGTGAGEQYF. DNA for the CDR3: TGTGCCAGCAGCTTCGGGACAGGGGCGGGCGAGCAGTACTTC.

V usage is TRBV11-2 and J usage is TRBJ1-2; a possible D gene is TRBD1 (5 bases). V lost 5 bases to trimming and J lost 3 bases, with 16 bases between them. The CDR3 contains 15 residues. Per the germline V gene, CDR1 is SGHAT and CDR2 is FQNNGV. CDR3 residues: CASSHEWGDDYGYTF. The CDR3 bases are TGTGCCAGCAGCCATGAATGGGGGGATGACTATGGCTACACCTTC.

The chain combines TRBV12-5 with TRBJ2-2; TRBD1 aligns across 8 bases. V shed 7 bases and J 2 bases; nucleotides not matched to a gene: 9. Germline loops: CDR1 LGHNT, CDR2 FRNRAP. This CDR3 is 16 amino acids long. The CDR3: CASALRTGSNTGELFF. CDR3 DNA sequence: TGTGCTAGTGCCCTCAGGACAGGGTCAAACACCGGGGAGCTGTTTTTT.

The CDR3 is CASSLSSYEQYF. The CDR3 DNA is TGTGCCAGCAGCCTGAGCTCCTACGAGCAGTACTTC. The rearrangement links TRBV14 to TRBJ2-7; no firm D call. CDR3 length equals 12 residues. CDR1 is SGHDN, CDR2 FVKESK, per germline. Trimming removed 4 bases at V and 0 bases at J, with 4 bases between. Drawing the rest from reference TRBV14 and TRBJ2-7, the complete variable domain is EAGVTQFPSHSVIEKGQTVTLRCDPISGHDNLYWYRRVMGKEIKFLLHFVKESKQDESGMPNNRFLAERTGGTYSTLKVQPAELEDSGVYFCASSLSSYEQYFGPGTRLTVT.

The V call is TRBV6-1, the J call TRBJ1-1, with a tentative D call TRBD1 (5 bases). V lost 2 bases to trimming and J lost 3 bases, with 7 bases between them. CDR1 and CDR2 (germline): MNHNS, SASEGT. CDR3 length: 13 amino acids. CDR3 protein: CASSEQGYTEAFF. The CDR3 coding sequence is TGTGCCAGCAGTGAACAGGGTTACACTGAAGCTTTCTTT.

CDR3 residues: CASSSTGLTYEQYF. The CDR3 DNA is TGCGCCAGCAGCTCGACAGGGTTAACCTACGAGCAGTACTTC. The gene calls are TRBV5-1 and TRBJ2-7, with 7 bases aligning to TRBD1. Per germline, CDR1 SGHRS and CDR2 YFSETQ. Trimming cost V 3 bases and J 2 bases; bases outside gene matches: 5. This CDR3 is 14 amino acids long.

This clone turned up a few times. The J gene is TRBJ1-5, the V gene TRBV18; possible D gene TRBD1, 5 bases. Germline V lookup: CDR1 KGHSH, CDR2 LQKENI. The CDR3 totals 13 residues. Trimming cost V 6 bases and J 4 bases, with 10 bases left between them. CDR3 sequence reads: CASSQSGNQPQHF. In nucleotides, the CDR3 is TGTGCCAGCTCCCAGTCAGGGAATCAGCCCCAGCATTTT.

This clone was counted a single time. This rearrangement joins TRBV11-3 to TRBJ2-1; possibly TRBD1 for D (6 bases). The CDR3 is made up of 15 amino acids. V was pared by 0 bases and J by 2 bases, with 8 bases between. In germline, CDR1 is SGHNT, CDR2 YENEEA. The CDR3 DNA reads TGTGCCAGCAGCTTAGATTGGACAGCCTACAATGAGCAGTTCTTC. Its translation: CASSLDWTAYNEQFF.

The CDR3 loop reads CASSYDRGNYGYTF. The CDR3 region has the DNA TGTGCCAGCAGCTATGACAGGGGAAACTATGGCTACACCTTC. The genes are TRBV11-2 and TRBJ1-2, with 8 bases fitting TRBD1. V lost 4 bases, J lost 2 bases, and 3 bases stayed unmatched. CDR3 size: 14 residues. The germline V gene has CDR1 SGHAT and CDR2 FQNNGV.

V usage is TRBV6-5 and J usage is TRBJ2-7; maybe TRBD1 (5 bases). This CDR3 is built from 14 residues. Trimming shortened V by 4 bases and J by 6 bases, and 16 bases separated the two germline ends. Germline V CDR1 and CDR2: MNHEY, SVGAGI. CDR3 DNA sequence: TGTGCCAGCAGTTCTCAGGGCAGGGCCGTCGAGCAGTACTTC. Amino acids: CASSSQGRAVEQYF.

The gene calls are TRBV27 and TRBJ1-5; D not resolved. The CDR3 has 14 amino acids. Germline lookup yields CDR1 MNHEY and CDR2 SMNVEV (reference sequence). Trimming stripped 1 base from V and 1 base from J, with 5 bases between. The CDR3 here is CASSLYRSNQPQHF. CDR3 in DNA: TGTGCCAGCAGTTTATATAGAAGCAATCAGCCCCAGCATTTT.

V is TRBV19 and J is TRBJ2-1, with 10 positions matching TRBD2. The germline CDR1 and CDR2 sequences are LNHDA and SQIVND (reference sequence). The V segment lost 7 bases and the J segment 3 bases; nucleotides outside the gene matches: 15. There are 18 residues in the CDR3. The CDR3 DNA is TGTGCCAGTAACCCCGACCCGCCGGGACTAGCGAACTACAATGAGCAGTTCTTC. It is translated as CASNPDPPGLANYNEQFF.

The J gene is TRBJ2-3, the V gene TRBV18; D is ambiguous. Germline V gene data show CDR1 as KGHSH and CDR2 as LQKENI. Trimming pared 2 bases from V and 1 base from J, leaving 7 bases between. The length of the CDR3 is 14 residues. CDR3: CASSPTAGTDTQYF. The DNA of the CDR3 is TGTGCCAGCTCACCAACGGCGGGCACAGATACGCAGTATTTT.

This sequence joins TRBV29-1 and TRBJ2-7; TRBD2 agrees at 7 bases. The germline V gene has CDR1 SQVTM and CDR2 ANQGSEA. Trimming took 7 bases from V and 7 from J; bases not matched to a gene: 16. The CDR3 has 14 amino acids. CDR3 bases: TGCAGCGCACTGGGAGCGGGGTCTACGGGTGAGCAGTACTTC. Protein sequence: CSALGAGSTGEQYF.

J is TRBJ2-5 and V is TRBV7-2; possibly TRBD2 for D (5 bases). Trimming removed 5 bases from V and 0 bases from J, with 13 bases in between. The CDR3 spans 15 residues. Per the germline V gene, CDR1 is SGHTA and CDR2 is FQGNSA. CDR3 loop: CASSRRAGNQETQYF. As DNA, the CDR3 is TGTGCCAGCAGCAGACGCGCGGGCAACCAAGAGACCCAGTACTTC.

The chain carries TRBV29-1 and TRBJ2-7; 11 bases are a match to TRBD2. CDR1 is SQVTM and CDR2 is ANQGSEA in the germline V gene. This CDR3 contains 14 residues. V was clipped by 6 bases and J by 0 bases; unmatched bases: 4. CDR3 DNA sequence: TGCAGCGTAGGGACTAGCGGAAACTCCTACGAGCAGTACTTC. Residues: CSVGTSGNSYEQYF.

The J gene is TRBJ2-1, the V gene TRBV5-1; 7 bases match TRBD1. The CDR3 sequence is 15 residues long. Germline loops: CDR1 SGHRS, CDR2 YFSETQ. V lost 4 bases to trimming and J lost 7 bases; unmatched junction nucleotides: 11. CDR3 protein: CASSRPTGSGNEQFF. In nucleotides, the CDR3 is TGCGCCAGCAGCCGCCCGACAGGGAGTGGGAATGAGCAGTTCTTC.

This chain links TRBV10-3 with TRBJ2-1; TRBD1 is a possible D gene (5 bases). Trimming cost V 9 bases and J 0 bases, with 15 bases left between them. CDR3 length equals 15 residues. CDR1 is ENHRY, CDR2 SYGVKD, per germline. CDR3 sequence (DNA): TGTGCCATAAGGGGAACAGATCGCTCCTACAATGAGCAGTTCTTC. Protein product: CAIRGTDRSYNEQFF.

The J gene is TRBJ1-2, the V gene TRBV2; D ambiguous. V gave up 0 bases and J gave up 5 bases, with 7 bases separating them. The V gene's germline CDR1 is SNHLY and CDR2 FYNNEI. CDR3 length: 13 residues. The CDR3 region is CASSEAGEYGYTF. The CDR3 region has the DNA TGTGCCAGCAGTGAAGCTGGGGAGTATGGCTACACCTTC.

The chain recombines TRBV6-1 with TRBJ1-5, with D uncertain. V lost 9 bases and J lost 6, with 15 bases in between. Germline V CDR1 and CDR2: MNHNS, SASEGT. This CDR3 comprises 13 residues. The CDR3 is CASVVSGPQPQHF. In DNA form, the CDR3 reads TGTGCCAGTGTCGTAAGTGGCCCTCAGCCCCAGCATTTT.

V is TRBV9 and J is TRBJ2-1; no clear D gene. Trimming took off 0 bases at V and 0 bases at J, with 10 bases between the two ends. The CDR3 is made up of 16 amino acids. The V gene's germline CDR1 is SGDLS and CDR2 YYNGEE. CDR3 DNA: TGTGCCAGCAGCGTAGGTCGTATCGGCTCCTACAATGAGCAGTTCTTC. It translates to CASSVGRIGSYNEQFF.

The rearrangement links TRBV6-4 to TRBJ2-1; 9 bases fit TRBD2. The germline V gene encodes CDR1 MRHNA and CDR2 SNTAGT. Germline trimming cut 4 bases from V and 7 bases from J; bases unmatched to any gene: 11. This CDR3 spans 16 amino acids. The CDR3 reads CASSGDPAGGSNEQFF. CDR3 nucleotides: TGTGCCAGCAGTGGGGACCCAGCGGGAGGATCTAATGAGCAGTTCTTC.